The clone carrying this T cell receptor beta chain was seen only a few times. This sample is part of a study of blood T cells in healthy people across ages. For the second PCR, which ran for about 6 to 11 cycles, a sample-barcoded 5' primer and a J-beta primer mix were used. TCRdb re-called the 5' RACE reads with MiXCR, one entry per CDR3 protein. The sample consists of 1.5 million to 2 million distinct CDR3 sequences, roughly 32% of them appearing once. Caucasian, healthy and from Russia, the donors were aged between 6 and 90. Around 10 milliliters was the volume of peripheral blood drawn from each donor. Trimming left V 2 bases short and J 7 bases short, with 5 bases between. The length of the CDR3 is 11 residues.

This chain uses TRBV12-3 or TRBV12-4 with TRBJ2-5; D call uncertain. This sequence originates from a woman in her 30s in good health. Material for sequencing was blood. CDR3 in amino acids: CASSLSATQYF. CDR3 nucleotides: TGTGCCAGCAGTTTATCGGCGACCCAGTACTTC.